The TCR beta chain under discussion was sequenced for a study of shared clonotypes between healthy human individuals. Overall study: With ages of 18 to 49, the donors were two women and a few men. Study-level results: Deeper or shallower sequencing was expected to change how clonotypes are shared among donors. What naive subsets generally showed was a larger estimated richness than memory subsets showed.

Naive CD8 cells lacked CD45RO, underwent positive selection for CCR7 and left out terminally differentiated effector memory CD45RA+ cells. This CDR3 has 15 residues. The V gene lost 1 base and the J gene lost 5 bases, with 14 bases spanning the gap. In germline, CDR1 is SEHNR, CDR2 FQNEAQ (reference sequence). For this clone: Its specificity is not known. The identical CDR3 is also encoded by other nucleotide sequences in the sample.

At the deep level, the assay was run. Some clones are missing from TCRdb's copy, which holds only in-frame ones; the method was immunoSEQ multiplex PCR. The table includes about 1.9 million clones, roughly 93% detected once. Sequences were obtained from naive CD8+ T cells from PBMCs. The receptor was derived from a man in his late teens or twenties in good health. Some clones in this sample may be carry-over from other donors' samples. J is TRBJ1-2 and V is TRBV7-9; D possibly corresponds to TRBD1 (5 bases). In nucleotides, the CDR3 is TGTGCCAGCAGCTTAGGGCAGGGCGGTATATATGGCTACACCTTC. It translates to CASSLGQGGIYGYTF.